Given below is one TCR beta chain in context. Sequence at one end of the junction differs from germline and may be a read error. This sample was taken from a study of cytomegalovirus exposure and HLA in healthy donors. The PCR ran on 60 Vbeta and 13 Jbeta primers. Sequenced by immunoSEQ multiplex PCR; TCRdb stores in-frame clones only, minus some. The sample yields over 65,000 clones, just under 80% seen once. The CDR3 spans 15 residues. Germline V lookup: CDR1 SEHNR, CDR2 FQNEAQ (reference sequence). Material for sequencing was PBMCs. The chain combines TRBV7-9 with TRBJ1-4; D is undetermined. The source is a man aged 35-49 years in good health and CMV-seronegative. CDR3 bases: TGTTCCAGCAAGCCATGGGCAGCAACTAATGAAAAACTGTTTTTT. Its protein product is CSSKPWAATNEKLFF.